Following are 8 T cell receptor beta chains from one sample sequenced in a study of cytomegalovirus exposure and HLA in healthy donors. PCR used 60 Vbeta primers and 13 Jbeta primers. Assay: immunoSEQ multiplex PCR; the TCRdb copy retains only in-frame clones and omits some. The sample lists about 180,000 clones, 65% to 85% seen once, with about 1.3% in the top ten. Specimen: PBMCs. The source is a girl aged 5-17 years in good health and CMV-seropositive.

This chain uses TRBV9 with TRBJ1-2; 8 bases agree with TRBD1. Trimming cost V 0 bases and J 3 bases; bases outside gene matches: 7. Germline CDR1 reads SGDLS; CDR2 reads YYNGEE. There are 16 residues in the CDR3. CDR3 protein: CASSVGPDRGHYGYTF. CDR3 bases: TGTGCCAGCAGCGTAGGACCTGACAGGGGACACTATGGCTACACCTTC.

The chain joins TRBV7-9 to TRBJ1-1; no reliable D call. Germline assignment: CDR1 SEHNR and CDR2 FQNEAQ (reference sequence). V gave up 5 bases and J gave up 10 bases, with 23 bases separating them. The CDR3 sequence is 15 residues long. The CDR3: CASSPLYGREPGAFF. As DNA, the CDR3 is TGTGCCAGCAGCCCACTATATGGGAGGGAGCCTGGAGCTTTCTTT.

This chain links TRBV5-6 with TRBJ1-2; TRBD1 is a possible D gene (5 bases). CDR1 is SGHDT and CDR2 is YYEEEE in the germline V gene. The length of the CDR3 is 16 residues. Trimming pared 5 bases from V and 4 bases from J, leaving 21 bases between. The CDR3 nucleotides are TGTGCCAGCAGACACGAAGGGCCATCGGGGGGCTATGGCTACACCTTC. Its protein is CASRHEGPSGGYGYTF.

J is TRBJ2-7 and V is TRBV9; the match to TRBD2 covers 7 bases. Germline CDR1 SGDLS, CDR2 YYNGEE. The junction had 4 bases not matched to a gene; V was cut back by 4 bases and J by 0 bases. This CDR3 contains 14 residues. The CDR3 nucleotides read TGTGCCAGCAGCCCGGGGGGTAGCTCCTACGAGCAGTACTTC. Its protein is CASSPGGSSYEQYF.

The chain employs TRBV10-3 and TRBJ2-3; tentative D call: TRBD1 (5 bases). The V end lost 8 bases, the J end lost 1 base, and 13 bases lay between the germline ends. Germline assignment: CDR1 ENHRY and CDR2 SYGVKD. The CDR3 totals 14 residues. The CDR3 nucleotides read TGTGCCATCGGGGCGGCGCAAGGCACAGATACGCAGTATTTT. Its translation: CAIGAAQGTDTQYF.

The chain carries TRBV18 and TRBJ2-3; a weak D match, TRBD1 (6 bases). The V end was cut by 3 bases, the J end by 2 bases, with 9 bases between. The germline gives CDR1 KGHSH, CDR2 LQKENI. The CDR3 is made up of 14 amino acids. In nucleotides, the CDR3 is TGTGCCAGCTCACCGGACAGTTTCACAGATACGCAGTATTTT. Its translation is CASSPDSFTDTQYF.

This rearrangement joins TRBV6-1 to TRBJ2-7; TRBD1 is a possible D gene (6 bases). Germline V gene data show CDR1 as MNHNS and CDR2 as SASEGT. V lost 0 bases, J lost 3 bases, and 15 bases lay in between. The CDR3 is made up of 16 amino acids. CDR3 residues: CASSEARGGPFYEQYF. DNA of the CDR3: TGTGCCAGCAGTGAAGCGCGTGGGGGCCCCTTCTACGAGCAGTACTTC.

The CDR3, as DNA: TGTGCCAGCAGCTTCGGGACTAGCCGTCAAAGCTCCTACGAGCAGTACTTC. Amino acid sequence: CASSFGTSRQSSYEQYF. V usage is TRBV5-4 and J usage is TRBJ2-7, with 9 nucleotides matching TRBD2. The trim removed 2 bases at V and 0 bases at J, leaving 9 bases unmatched. Germline-derived CDR1 and CDR2 are SGHNT and YYREEE (reference sequence). This CDR3 contains 17 residues.